Given below is one TCR beta chain in context. Its antigen has not been determined. Base qualities are missing; no much larger clone stands one base away. The study profiled bulk TCR beta-chain repertoires in matched peripheral blood, tumor and adjacent normal breast tissue taken from roughly 17 patients with early-stage breast cancer. Before surgery, whole blood (about 5-10 mL) was collected into EDTA tubes and processed within 2 hours. Peripheral blood mononuclear cells were isolated by Ficoll-Paque centrifugation in SepMate-50 tubes. PBMCs were cryopreserved in aliquots of roughly 2 to 4.5 million cells in roughly 90% FBS with about 10% DMSO and kept in liquid nitrogen. The Qiagen AllPrep DNA/RNA Mini kit was used for genomic DNA extraction. This sample was included in a study of early stage breast cancer tumors (TCRdb year 2017). In the study overall: Of the approximately 15 invasive breast tumors, approximately 11 were found to be estrogen receptor-positive, progesterone receptor-positive and HER2-negative. Of the roughly twelve ER+/PR+/HER2- tumors, eight were classified as invasive ductal carcinomas and four as invasive lobular carcinomas. On average, each sample had around 10-fold read coverage. Across all samples, 2 million to 3 million templates representing roughly 1 million unique clonotypes were detected. General findings and caveats noted by the study authors: Enriched TCRB sequences shared across patients were found to be mostly commonly generated sequences that were unlikely to play an important role in the tumor microenvironment. Repertoires from blood and normal breast were more alike than repertoires from blood and tumor, and in about 85% of the 16 patients, comparing each tissue with blood separated tumor from normal. Compared with adjacent normal breast tissue, tumors had higher clonality and roughly 2.5-fold greater T cell density. Bulk genomic DNA sequencing of unsorted cells missed chain pairing and functional markers such as CD4, CD8 and FOXP3. Because the cohort was small, a breakdown by tumor subtype could not be done.

Every sample was amplified as two independent genomic DNA replicates, using about 0.46 ug for blood and approximately 1.5 ug for tumor or normal breast. TCRB sequencing of genomic DNA was carried out with the ImmunoSeq Intro kit according to the manufacturer's instructions. Multiplex PCR ran roughly 30 cycles with proprietary primers and spike-in control sequences for absolute quantification. Single-end 150-bp reads were used to sequence an 87-bp fragment covering the CDR3 and the flanking V and J genes. Seven samples, each with two replicates, were multiplexed per lane of an Illumina MiSeq using version 3.0 chemistry. Per the authors' processing: The vendor's proprietary pipeline handled the raw data processing, merging both replicates into a single result for each sample. To define clonotypes, the study grouped productive rearrangements that shared the V-gene family, CDR3 amino acid sequence and J-gene segment. Clonality was computed as 1 minus the normalized Shannon entropy (Pielou evenness) of TCRB abundances. T cell density was estimated by dividing total templates by the number of input cells inferred from the DNA input amount. Recon with default parameters was used to estimate total repertoire diversity and clonality. Clonotypes with over 0.1% abundance in tumor and at least 32-fold higher abundance in tumor than in normal breast were defined as tumor-enriched. TCRdb took over this immuneACCESS table, retaining in-frame rearrangements with V and J assigned. Such tables are incomplete; in checked studies, under half of the missing clones stem from an unresolved V gene, and the remainder is unexplained. The V and J calls and clone size were taken over from that table, and D and trimming were inferred from the DNA. The sample profile shows 45,000 to 60,000 clones; about 80% of them were found once. Of the sample, around 1.3% falls within the top ten clones.

Taken from cysteine to phenylalanine, the CDR3 has 13 residues. The sequence is cut down to CDR3 DNA, 39 bases in frame from base 1. The germline V gene (reference sequence) sets CDR1 to LNHDA and CDR2 to SQIVND. Trimming removed 5 bases from V and 6 bases from J, leaving 11 bases between the germline ends. Material: blood. The TCR comes from a person aged 45-60 years with breast cancer. The chain is made from TRBV19 and TRBJ2-1, with the D gene not clear enough to name. The CDR3 amino acid sequence is: CASSWGTLNEQFF. The DNA sequence is given as TGTGCCAGTAGTTGGGGAACCCTCAATGAGCAGTTCTTC.